This entry describes one T cell receptor (beta chain). Produced via immunoSEQ multiplex PCR; TCRdb's table is partial and in-frame only. In the table there are under 250,000 clones, 65% to 85% of which are singletons. The germline V gene encodes CDR1 KGHSY and CDR2 FQNENV. The CDR3 totals 12 residues. The germline V and J ends were trimmed by 0 bases and 7 bases, with 4 bases remaining between them. The data were taken from a study of blood T cell repertoires in COVID-19. The chain carries TRBV16 and TRBJ2-1; D is unclear. Sequencing was carried out using peripheral blood. The clonotype was recovered from a woman aged 55-69 years with acute or convalescent COVID-19. The CDR3: CASSQSPNEQFF. For the CDR3, the DNA is TGTGCCAGCAGCCAATCCCCAAATGAGCAGTTCTTC.